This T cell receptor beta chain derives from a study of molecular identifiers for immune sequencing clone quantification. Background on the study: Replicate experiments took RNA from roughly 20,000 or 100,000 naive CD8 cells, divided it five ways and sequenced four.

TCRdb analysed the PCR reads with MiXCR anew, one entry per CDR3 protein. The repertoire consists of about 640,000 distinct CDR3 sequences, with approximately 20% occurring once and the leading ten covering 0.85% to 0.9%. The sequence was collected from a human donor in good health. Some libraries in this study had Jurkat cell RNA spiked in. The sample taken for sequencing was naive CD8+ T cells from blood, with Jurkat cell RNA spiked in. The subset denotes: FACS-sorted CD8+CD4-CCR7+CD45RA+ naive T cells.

This CDR3 reads CASSLEGADLQETQYF. The CDR3 region has the DNA TGTGCCAGCAGCTTGGAGGGGGCCGACCTCCAAGAGACCCAGTACTTC. The chain employs TRBV7-7 and TRBJ2-5; TRBD1 is a possible D gene (7 bases). Germline CDR1 SSHAT, CDR2 FNYEAQ (reference sequence). There are 16 residues in the CDR3. V lost 3 bases, J lost 1 base, and 15 bases lay in between. Filled out from reference TRBV7-7 and TRBJ2-5, the complete variable domain reads GAGVSQSPRYKVTKRGQDVTLRCDPISSHATLYWYQQALGQGPEFLTYFNYEAQPDKSGLPSDRFSAERPEGSISTLTIQRTEQRDSAMYRCASSLEGADLQETQYFGPGTRLLVL.